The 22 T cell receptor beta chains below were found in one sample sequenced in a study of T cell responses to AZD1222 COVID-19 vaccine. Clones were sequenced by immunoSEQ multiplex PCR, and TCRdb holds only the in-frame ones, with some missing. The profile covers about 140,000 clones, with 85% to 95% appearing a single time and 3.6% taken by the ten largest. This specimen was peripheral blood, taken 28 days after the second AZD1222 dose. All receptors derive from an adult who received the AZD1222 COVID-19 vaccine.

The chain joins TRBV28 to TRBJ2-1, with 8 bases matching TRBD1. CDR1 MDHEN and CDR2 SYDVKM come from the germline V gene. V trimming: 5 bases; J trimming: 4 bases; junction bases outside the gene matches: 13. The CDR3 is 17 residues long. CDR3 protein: CASSAYMDRDWYNEQFF. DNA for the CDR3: TGTGCCAGCAGTGCTTATATGGACAGGGATTGGTACAATGAGCAGTTCTTC.

This chain's CDR3 is CASSLGVNTIYF. As DNA, the CDR3 is TGTGCCAGCAGCTTGGGGGTAAACACCATATATTTT. V is TRBV5-6 and J is TRBJ1-3; D remains ambiguous. Germline V lookup: CDR1 SGHDT, CDR2 YYEEEE. This CDR3 has 12 residues. The V and J ends lost 0 bases and 6 bases respectively, with 4 bases between them. Full variable domain (missing parts from reference TRBV5-6 and TRBJ1-3): DAGVTQSPTHLIKTRGQQVTLRCSPKSGHDTVSWYQQALGQGPQFIFQYYEEEERQRGNFPDRFSGHQFPNYSSELNVNALLLGDSALYLCASSLGVNTIYFGEGSWLTVV.

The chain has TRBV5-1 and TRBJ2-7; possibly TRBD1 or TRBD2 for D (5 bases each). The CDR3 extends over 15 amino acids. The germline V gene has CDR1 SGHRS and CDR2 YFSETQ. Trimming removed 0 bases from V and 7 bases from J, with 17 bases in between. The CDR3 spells CASSLDSGTLGEQYF. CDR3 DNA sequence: TGCGCCAGCAGCTTGGACTCCGGGACCCTTGGGGAGCAGTACTTC.

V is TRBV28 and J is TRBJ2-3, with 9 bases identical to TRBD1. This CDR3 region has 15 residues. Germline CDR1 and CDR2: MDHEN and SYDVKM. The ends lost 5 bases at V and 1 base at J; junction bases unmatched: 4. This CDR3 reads CASSKTGGGTDTQYF. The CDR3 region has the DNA TGTGCCAGCAGTAAGACAGGGGGAGGCACAGATACGCAGTATTTT.

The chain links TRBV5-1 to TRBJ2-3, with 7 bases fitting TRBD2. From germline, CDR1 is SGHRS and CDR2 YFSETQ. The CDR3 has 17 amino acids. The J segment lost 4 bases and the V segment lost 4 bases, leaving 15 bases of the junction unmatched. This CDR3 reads CASSLPSSAGVSDTQYF. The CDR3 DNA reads TGCGCCAGCAGCCTTCCGAGCTCGGCGGGAGTATCAGATACGCAGTATTTT.

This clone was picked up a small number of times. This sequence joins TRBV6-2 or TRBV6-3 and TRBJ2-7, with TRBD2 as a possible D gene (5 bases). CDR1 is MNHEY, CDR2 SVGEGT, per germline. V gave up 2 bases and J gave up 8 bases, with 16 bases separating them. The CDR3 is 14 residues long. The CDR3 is CASSYPGINNQQYF. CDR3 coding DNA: TGTGCCAGCAGTTACCCCGGGATAAATAACCAGCAGTACTTC.

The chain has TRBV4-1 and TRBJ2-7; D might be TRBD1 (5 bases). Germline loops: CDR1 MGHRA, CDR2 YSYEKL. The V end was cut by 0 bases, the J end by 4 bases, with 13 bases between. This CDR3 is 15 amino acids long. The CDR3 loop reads CASSQDPGQGYEQYF. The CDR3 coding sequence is TGCGCCAGCAGCCAAGATCCAGGACAAGGGTACGAGCAGTACTTC.

The CDR3 nucleotides are TGTGCCAGCAGTGAGGAGACCAATCAGCCCCAGCATTTT. This gives the protein CASSEETNQPQHF. The V gene is TRBV2, the J gene TRBJ1-5, with D unresolved. The germline V gene encodes CDR1 SNHLY and CDR2 FYNNEI. The CDR3 runs 13 residues. The ends were cut back, 3 bases at V and 3 bases at J, with 6 bases in the middle.

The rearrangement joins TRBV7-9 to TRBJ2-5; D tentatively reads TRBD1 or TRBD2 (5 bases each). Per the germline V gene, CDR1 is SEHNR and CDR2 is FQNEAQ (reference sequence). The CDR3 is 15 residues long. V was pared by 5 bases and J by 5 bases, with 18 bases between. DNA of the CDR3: TGTGCCAGCAGCCCCTTCGGTCGGGGACCCGAGACCCAGTACTTC. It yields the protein CASSPFGRGPETQYF.

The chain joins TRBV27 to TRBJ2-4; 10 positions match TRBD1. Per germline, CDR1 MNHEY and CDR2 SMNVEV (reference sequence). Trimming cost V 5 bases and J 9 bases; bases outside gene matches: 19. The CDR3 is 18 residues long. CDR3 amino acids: CASSPKKQGTGERSIQYF. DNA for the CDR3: TGTGCCAGCAGTCCCAAAAAACAAGGGACAGGGGAACGGAGCATTCAGTACTTC.

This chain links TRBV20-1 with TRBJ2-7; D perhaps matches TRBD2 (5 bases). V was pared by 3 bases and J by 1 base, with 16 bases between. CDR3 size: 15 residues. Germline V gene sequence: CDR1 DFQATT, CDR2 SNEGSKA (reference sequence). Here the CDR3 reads CSASGGQRSSYEQYF. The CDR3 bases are TGCAGTGCTAGTGGTGGCCAGCGGAGTTCCTACGAGCAGTACTTC.

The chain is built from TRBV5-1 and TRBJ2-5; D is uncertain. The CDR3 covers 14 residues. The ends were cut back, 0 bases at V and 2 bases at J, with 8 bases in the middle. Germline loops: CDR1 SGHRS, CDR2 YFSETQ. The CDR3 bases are TGCGCCAGCAGCTTGGTGGGCCGACAAGAGACCCAGTACTTC. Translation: CASSLVGRQETQYF. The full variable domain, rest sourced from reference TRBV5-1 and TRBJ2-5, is KAGVTQTPRYLIKTRGQQVTLSCSPISGHRSVSWYQQTPGQGLQFLFEYFSETQRNKGNFPGRFSGRQFSNSRSEMNVSTLELGDSALYLCASSLVGRQETQYFGPGTRLLVL.

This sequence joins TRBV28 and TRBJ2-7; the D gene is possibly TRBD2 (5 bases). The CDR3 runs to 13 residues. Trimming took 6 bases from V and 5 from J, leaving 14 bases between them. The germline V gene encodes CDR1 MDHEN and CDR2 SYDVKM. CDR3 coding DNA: TGTGCCAGCAGCGCTTCGGGAAGGGACGAGCAGTACTTC. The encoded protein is CASSASGRDEQYF. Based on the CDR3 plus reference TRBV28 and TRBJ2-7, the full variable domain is DVKVTQSSRYLVKRTGEKVFLECVQDMDHENMFWYRQDPGLGLRLIYFSYDVKMKEKGDIPEGYSVSREKKERFSLILESASTNQTSMYLCASSASGRDEQYFGPGTRLTVT.

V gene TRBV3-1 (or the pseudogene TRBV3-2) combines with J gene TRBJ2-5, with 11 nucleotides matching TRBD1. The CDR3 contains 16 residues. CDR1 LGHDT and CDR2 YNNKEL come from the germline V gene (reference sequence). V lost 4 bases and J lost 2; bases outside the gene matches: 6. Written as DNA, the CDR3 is TGTGCCAGCAGCCGGGGACAGGGGGGATGGCAAGAGACCCAGTACTTC. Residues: CASSRGQGGWQETQYF.

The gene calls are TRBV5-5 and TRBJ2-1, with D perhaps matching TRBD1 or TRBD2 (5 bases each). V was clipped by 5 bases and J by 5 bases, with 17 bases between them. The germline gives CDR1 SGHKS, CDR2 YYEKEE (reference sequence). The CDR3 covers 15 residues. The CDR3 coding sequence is TGTGCCAGCAGGCGCCCCGGGACCGGCGACAATGAGCAGTTCTTC. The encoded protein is CASRRPGTGDNEQFF.

CDR3 in DNA: TGTGCCAGCAGCGACAGGGTAAAGGACAATGAGCAGTTCTTC. It specifies CASSDRVKDNEQFF. The V and J genes are TRBV9 and TRBJ2-1; tentative D call: TRBD1 (6 bases). V lost 3 bases and J lost 5, with 12 bases in between. The CDR3 extends over 14 amino acids. Germline-derived CDR1 and CDR2 are SGDLS and YYNGEE.

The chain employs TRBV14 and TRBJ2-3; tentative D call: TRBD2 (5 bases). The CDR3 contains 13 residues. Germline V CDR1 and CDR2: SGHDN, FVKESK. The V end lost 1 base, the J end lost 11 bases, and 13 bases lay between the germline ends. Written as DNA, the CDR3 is TGTGCCAGCAGCCAAGCAAACGGGAAGGGGCAGTATTTT. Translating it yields CASSQANGKGQYF.

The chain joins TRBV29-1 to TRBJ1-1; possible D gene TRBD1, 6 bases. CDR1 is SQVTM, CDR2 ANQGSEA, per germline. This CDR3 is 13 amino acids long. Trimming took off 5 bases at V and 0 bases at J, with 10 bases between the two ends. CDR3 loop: CSVSTGLNTEAFF. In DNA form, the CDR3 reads TGCAGCGTTTCCACAGGGTTGAACACTGAAGCTTTCTTT.

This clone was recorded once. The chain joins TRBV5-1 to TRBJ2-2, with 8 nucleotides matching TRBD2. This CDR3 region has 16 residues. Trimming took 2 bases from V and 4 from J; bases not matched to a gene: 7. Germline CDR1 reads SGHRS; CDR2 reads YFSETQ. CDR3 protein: CASSLQAGEPTGELFF. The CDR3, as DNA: TGCGCCAGCAGCTTACAAGCGGGAGAACCCACCGGGGAGCTGTTTTTT.

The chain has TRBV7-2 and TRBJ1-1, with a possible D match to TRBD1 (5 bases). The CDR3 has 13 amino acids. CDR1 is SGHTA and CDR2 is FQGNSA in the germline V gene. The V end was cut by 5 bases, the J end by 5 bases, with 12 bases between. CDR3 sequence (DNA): TGTGCCAGCAGCCAGTGGGGGAGTACTGAAGCTTTCTTT. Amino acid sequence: CASSQWGSTEAFF.

CDR3 sequence: CASSPRLAGAPGTGELFF. The CDR3 DNA reads as TGTGCCAGCAGCCCTCGACTAGCGGGAGCCCCCGGTACCGGGGAGCTGTTTTTT. This rearrangement joins TRBV7-9 to TRBJ2-2; 12 bases are shared with TRBD2. The length of the CDR3 is 18 residues. Trimming at V came to 5 bases and at J to 5 bases, leaving 12 bases not matched to a gene. The germline CDR1 and CDR2 sequences are SEHNR and FQNEAQ (reference sequence).

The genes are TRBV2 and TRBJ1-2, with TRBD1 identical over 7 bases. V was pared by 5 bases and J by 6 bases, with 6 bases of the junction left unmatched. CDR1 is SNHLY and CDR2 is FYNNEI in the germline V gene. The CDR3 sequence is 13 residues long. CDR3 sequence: CASSRQGVDGYTF. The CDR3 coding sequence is TGTGCCAGCAGTCGACAGGGCGTGGATGGCTACACCTTC.